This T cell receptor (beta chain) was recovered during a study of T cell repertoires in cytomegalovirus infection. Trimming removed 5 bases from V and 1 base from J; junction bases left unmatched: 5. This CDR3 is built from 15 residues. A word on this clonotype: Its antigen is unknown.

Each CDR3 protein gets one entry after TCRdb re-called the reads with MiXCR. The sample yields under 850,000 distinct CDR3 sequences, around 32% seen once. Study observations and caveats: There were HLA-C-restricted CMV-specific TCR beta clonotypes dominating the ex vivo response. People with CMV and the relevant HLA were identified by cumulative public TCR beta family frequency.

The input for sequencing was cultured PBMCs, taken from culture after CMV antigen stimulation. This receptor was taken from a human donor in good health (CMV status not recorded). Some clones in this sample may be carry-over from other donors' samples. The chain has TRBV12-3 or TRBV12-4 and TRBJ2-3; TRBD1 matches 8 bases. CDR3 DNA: TGTGCCAGCAGTCGCCCGACAGGGGGCACAGATACGCAGTATTTT. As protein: CASSRPTGGTDTQYF.